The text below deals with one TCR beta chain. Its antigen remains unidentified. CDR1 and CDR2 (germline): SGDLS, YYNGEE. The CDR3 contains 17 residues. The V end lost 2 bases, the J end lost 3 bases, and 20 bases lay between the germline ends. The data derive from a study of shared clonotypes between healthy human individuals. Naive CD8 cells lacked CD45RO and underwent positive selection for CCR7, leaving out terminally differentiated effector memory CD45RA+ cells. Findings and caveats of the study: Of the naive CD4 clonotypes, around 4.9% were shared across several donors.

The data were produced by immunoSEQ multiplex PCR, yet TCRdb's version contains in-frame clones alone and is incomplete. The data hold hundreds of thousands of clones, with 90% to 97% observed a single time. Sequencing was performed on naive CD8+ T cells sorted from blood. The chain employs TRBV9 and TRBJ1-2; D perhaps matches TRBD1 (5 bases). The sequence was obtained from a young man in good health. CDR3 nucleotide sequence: TGTGCCAGCAGCGTCAAATCCACAGGAAGACCCTACTATGGCTACACCTTC. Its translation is CASSVKSTGRPYYGYTF.